One sample yielded the 6 T cell receptor beta chains listed below, sequenced in a study of monozygotic twins with inflammatory bowel disease. TCRdb reprocessed the 5' RACE reads, with one entry per CDR3 protein and no DNA. The specimen's table records roughly 150,000 distinct CDR3 sequences. What was sequenced was blood. Receptor source: a human donor with ulcerative colitis or Crohn's disease, or a healthy co-twin of an affected twin (not recorded which).

This chain connects TRBV4-1 to TRBJ2-1; without DNA, the TCRdb call of TRBD1 cannot be checked. This CDR3 contains 16 residues. Germline CDR1 and CDR2: MGHRA and YSYEKL. The CDR3 spells CASSPTTGSGYNEQFF.

The rearrangement joins TRBV5-1 to TRBJ2-6; TCRdb reports TRBD1, a call that lacks DNA to check it against. CDR1 and CDR2 (germline): SGHRS, YFSETQ. This CDR3 spans 19 amino acids. The CDR3 reads CASSLNLLGGSSGANVLTF.

The chain employs TRBV7-3 and TRBJ2-2. The CDR3 spans 13 residues. Germline V gene sequence: CDR1 SGHTA, CDR2 FQGTGA. CDR3 region: CASSSTQNGELFF.

The chain recombines TRBV5-1 with TRBJ1-2. CDR3 length equals 14 residues. CDR1 SGHRS and CDR2 YFSETQ come from the germline V gene. CDR3 region: CASSFGQTNYGYTF.

J is TRBJ1-6 and V is TRBV5-1; TCRdb reports TRBD1, a call that lacks DNA to check it against. This CDR3 has 16 residues. Germline V CDR1 and CDR2: SGHRS, YFSETQ. The CDR3 loop reads CASSTRDGSYNSPLHF. Using reference TRBV5-1 and TRBJ1-6 for the parts outside the CDR3, the full variable domain is KAGVTQTPRYLIKTRGQQVTLSCSPISGHRSVSWYQQTPGQGLQFLFEYFSETQRNKGNFPGRFSGRQFSNSRSEMNVSTLELGDSALYLCASSTRDGSYNSPLHFGNGTRLTVT.

The genes are TRBV6-5 and TRBJ2-5; as DNA is missing, the TRBD1 call by TCRdb cannot be tested. Germline assignment: CDR1 MNHEY and CDR2 SVGAGI. The CDR3 totals 15 residues. The CDR3: CASSYGSGGQETQYF.